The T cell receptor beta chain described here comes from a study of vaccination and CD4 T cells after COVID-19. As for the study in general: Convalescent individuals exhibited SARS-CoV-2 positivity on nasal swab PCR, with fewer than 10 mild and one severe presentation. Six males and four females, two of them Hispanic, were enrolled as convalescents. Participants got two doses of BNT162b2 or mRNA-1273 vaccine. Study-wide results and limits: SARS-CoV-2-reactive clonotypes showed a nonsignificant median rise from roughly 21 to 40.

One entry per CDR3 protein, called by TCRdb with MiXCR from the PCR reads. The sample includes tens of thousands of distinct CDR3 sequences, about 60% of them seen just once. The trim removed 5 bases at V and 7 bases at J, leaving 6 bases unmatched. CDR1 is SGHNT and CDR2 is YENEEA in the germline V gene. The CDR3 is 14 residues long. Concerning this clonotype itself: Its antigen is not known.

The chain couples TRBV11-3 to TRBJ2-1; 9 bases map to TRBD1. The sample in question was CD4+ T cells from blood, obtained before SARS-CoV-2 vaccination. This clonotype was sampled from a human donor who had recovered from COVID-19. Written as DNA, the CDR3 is TGTGCCAGCAGCCAAGACAGGGGGGGGAATGAGCAGTTCTTC. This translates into CASSQDRGGNEQFF.